This is a list of T cell receptor beta chains from one sample in a study of Ad26.COV2.S vaccination and SARS-CoV-2 variants. Assay: immunoSEQ multiplex PCR; the TCRdb copy retains only in-frame clones and omits some. The sample contains 250,000 or so clones, roughly nine tenths of which appear only once. Sample: peripheral blood, taken in a trial of Ad26.COV2.S vaccine versus placebo. These TCRs come from a person between 18 and 59 years old who received the Ad26.COV2.S COVID-19 vaccine or a placebo. Each CDR3 is given with its conserved first and last residue. The D gene is left open where the match is weak. Clone sizes are given selectively: once, few, many, or a class where the clone is expanded.

D gene,V gene,clone size,J gene,CDR3 DNA,CDR3 protein
-,TRBV7-9,once,TRBJ2-1,TGTGCCAGCAGCTTATCTCTAGGCAGCTCCTACAATGAGCAGTTCTTC,CASSLSLGSSYNEQFF
-,TRBV19,-,TRBJ1-4,TGTGCCAGTTGTTCTGTGGGGAAAACAACTAATGAAAAACTGTTTTTT,CASCSVGKTTNEKLFF
TRBD1,TRBV4-3,-,TRBJ1-4,TGCGCCAGCAGTCCAGGACAGGGGTACGAAAAACTGTTTTTT,CASSPGQGYEKLFF
TRBD2,TRBV9,-,TRBJ2-2,TGTGCCAGCAGCGTAGGCAATTTAGCGGGGACCGGGGAGCTGTTTTTT,CASSVGNLAGTGELFF
-,TRBV6-5,-,TRBJ2-3,TGTGCCAGCAGTTACATAGCAAAGTCAGATACGCAGTATTTT,CASSYIAKSDTQYF
-,TRBV3-1/TRBV3-2,-,TRBJ2-6,TGTGCCAGCAGCCAAGATTTTTCTGGGGCCAACGTCCTGACTTTC,CASSQDFSGANVLTF
TRBD2,TRBV4-1,-,TRBJ2-1,TGCGCCAGCAGCCACCCTAGCGGGGGCGGCAATGAGCAGTTCTTC,CASSHPSGGGNEQFF
-,TRBV4-3,-,TRBJ1-2,TGCGCCAGCAGCCCGTACAGGGCTCGGGGCTACACCTTC,CASSPYRARGYTF
-,TRBV5-1,-,TRBJ2-1,TGCGCCAGCAGCTTGGACAATGAGCAGTTCTTC,CASSLDNEQFF
-,TRBV14,-,TRBJ2-1,TGTGCCAGCAGCCAAGACTATTGGAAGTTCTTC,CASSQDYWKFF
-,TRBV14,-,TRBJ1-1,TGTGCCAGCAGCCAAGACGAGGACACTGAAGCTTTCTTT,CASSQDEDTEAFF
-,TRBV19,once,TRBJ1-5,TGTGCCAGTAGTACTGGGACGAATCAGCCCCAGCATTTT,CASSTGTNQPQHF
TRBD2,TRBV4-2,-,TRBJ2-5,TGTGCCAGCAGCCCCGGACTAGCGGGGGGGCTGGAGACCCAGTACTTC,CASSPGLAGGLETQYF